These T cell receptor beta chains were read from a single sample in a study of CD8 T cells in ankylosing spondylitis. TCRdb fed the 5' RACE reads into MiXCR, producing one record per CDR3 protein. Here the sample spans about 270,000 distinct CDR3 sequences, 32% being singletons. Sequencing was carried out using blood, either unsorted or a sorted T cell fraction (not recorded which). These receptors all come from a male donor with ankylosing spondylitis or in good health (not recorded which). CDR3s include the opening cysteine and the closing phenylalanine or tryptophan. D genes are given only for firm matches. For some rows the clone size is stated as once, few or many, or as a class when expanded; others skip it.

J gene | V gene | clone size | D gene | CDR3 protein | CDR3 DNA
TRBJ2-3 | TRBV20-1 | . | . | CSARETLVNTQYF | TGCAGTGCTAGAGAGACACTAGTTAATACGCAGTATTTT
TRBJ2-1 | TRBV12-3/TRBV12-4 | . | . | CANSHNLWDEQFF | TGTGCCAACAGTCATAACCTCTGGGATGAGCAGTTCTTC
TRBJ1-3 | TRBV5-1 | few | . | CASSLEGNTIYF | TGCGCCAGCAGCTTGGAGGGAAACACCATATATTTT
TRBJ2-7 | TRBV28 | few | . | CASTIGRLNYEQYF | TGTGCCAGCACCATCGGACGACTAAACTACGAGCAGTACTTC
TRBJ2-7 | TRBV6-1 | few | TRBD1 | CASSPDRELSYEQYF | TGTGCCAGCAGCCCGGACAGGGAGCTCTCCTACGAGCAGTACTTC
TRBJ2-2 | TRBV5-6 | many | . | CASSFGTGELFF | TGTGCCAGCAGCTTTGGCACCGGGGAGCTGTTTTTT
TRBJ2-6 | TRBV6-1 | many | TRBD2 | CASRRLATGANVLTF | TGTGCCAGCAGAAGACTAGCTACTGGGGCCAACGTCCTGACTTTC
TRBJ2-1 | TRBV6-4 | few | . | CASSDRTNNEQFF | TGTGCCAGCAGTGACCGGACAAACAATGAGCAGTTCTTC
TRBJ2-5 | TRBV20-1 | . | . | CSAKGGDTVSRETQYF | TGCAGTGCTAAAGGGGGGGACACCGTTTCTCGGGAGACCCAGTACTTC
TRBJ2-7 | TRBV27 | . | . | CASSLVDRDEQYF | TGTGCCAGCAGTTTAGTGGATCGCGACGAGCAGTACTTC
TRBJ2-3 | TRBV2 | . | . | CASSGPALSTDTQYF | TGTGCCAGCAGTGGACCCGCTTTGTCCACAGATACGCAGTATTTT
TRBJ2-1 | TRBV12-3/TRBV12-4 | few | . | CASSLGTNYNEQFF | TGTGCCAGCAGTTTGGGGACAAACTACAATGAGCAGTTCTTC
TRBJ2-7 | TRBV6-6 | few | . | CASRAGGGEYF | TGTGCCAGCAGGGCAGGGGGAGGGGAGTACTTC
TRBJ2-5 | TRBV29-1 | few | . | CSVTSGRHSGEYETQYF | TGCAGCGTTACATCTGGGCGACATTCGGGGGAGTATGAGACCCAGTACTTC
TRBJ2-3 | TRBV10-3 | once | . | CAIRRGTDTQYF | TGTGCCATCAGGAGGGGCACAGATACGCAGTATTTT
TRBJ2-3 | TRBV5-1 | few | . | CASSPGTPTDTQYF | TGCGCCAGCAGCCCGGGAACCCCCACAGATACGCAGTATTTT
TRBJ2-1 | TRBV29-1 | . | . | CSALKEDSYNEQFF | TGCAGCGCCCTGAAGGAGGACTCCTACAATGAGCAGTTCTTC
TRBJ2-7 | TRBV12-3/TRBV12-4 | . | . | CASTLGTDRSYEQYF | TGTGCCAGCACCCTCGGGACTGACCGTTCCTACGAGCAGTACTTC
TRBJ2-1 | TRBV11-2 | once | TRBD2 | CASSPQTSGGNNEQFF | TGTGCCAGCAGCCCCCAGACTAGCGGGGGGAACAATGAGCAGTTCTTC
TRBJ2-1 | TRBV12-3/TRBV12-4 | few | TRBD2 | CASTILTSEGEQFF | TGTGCCAGCACCATCCTTACTAGCGAAGGTGAGCAGTTCTTC
TRBJ2-3 | TRBV12-3/TRBV12-4 | few | . | CASGGAIGSDTQYF | TGTGCCAGCGGGGGGGCCATTGGTTCAGATACGCAGTATTTT
TRBJ2-3 | TRBV7-2 | few | . | CASSLSVNTQYF | TGTGCCAGCAGCTTAAGTGTGAATACGCAGTATTTT
TRBJ1-2 | TRBV6-5 | . | . | CASSYQPQGTNYGYTF | TGTGCCAGCAGTTACCAACCGCAGGGGACTAACTATGGCTACACCTTC
TRBJ1-2 | TRBV7-2 | . | TRBD1 | CASSLGGTGVGGYTF | TGTGCCAGCAGCTTAGGCGGGACAGGGGTCGGGGGCTACACCTTC